The 19 T cell receptor beta chains given below trace back to one sample, sequenced in a study of OX40 agonist ivuxolimab in advanced cancers. Assay used: immunoSEQ multiplex PCR; TCRdb lists only in-frame clones, some missing. The sample yields approximately 67,000 clones, approximately 84% seen once. This specimen was CD4+ or CD8+ T cells sorted from blood, taken in a trial of the OX40 agonist ivuxolimab. These receptors were taken from an adult with an advanced solid tumor such as melanoma, head and neck, liver or kidney cancer.

This sequence joins TRBV7-2 and TRBJ2-7; D is uncertain. The germline V and J ends were trimmed by 5 bases and 0 bases, with 11 bases remaining between them. The germline gives CDR1 SGHTA, CDR2 FQGNSA. This CDR3 has 14 amino acids. The CDR3 sequence: CASSPAPDSYEQYF. CDR3 in DNA: TGTGCCAGCAGCCCAGCGCCGGACTCCTACGAGCAGTACTTC.

This clone appeared a single time. The chain has TRBV28 and TRBJ2-3; 10 bases fit TRBD1. CDR1 is MDHEN, CDR2 SYDVKM, per germline. V lost 11 bases and J lost 3; bases outside the gene matches: 5. This CDR3 contains 13 residues. The CDR3 coding sequence is TGTGCCGGCCGGGACAGGGGAACAGATACGCAGTATTTT. Encoded protein: CAGRDRGTDTQYF. The full variable domain, with the rest looked up from reference TRBV28 and TRBJ2-3, is DVKVTQSSRYLVKRTGEKVFLECVQDMDHENMFWYRQDPGLGLRLIYFSYDVKMKEKGDIPEGYSVSREKKERFSLILESASTNQTSMYLCAGRDRGTDTQYFGPGTRLTVL.

V usage is TRBV11-3 and J usage is TRBJ2-3; 10 nucleotides agree with TRBD2. CDR3 length equals 16 residues. J gave up 1 base and V 1 base, and 2 bases lay outside the gene matches. The germline gives CDR1 SGHNT, CDR2 YENEEA. The CDR3 bases are TGTGCCAGCAGCTTAGTGGGGACTAGCGGCACAGATACGCAGTATTTT. This encodes CASSLVGTSGTDTQYF.

The J gene is TRBJ1-1, the V gene TRBV5-1, with D tentatively TRBD1 (6 bases). Trimming removed 3 bases at V and 5 bases at J, with 17 bases between. Germline CDR1 is SGHRS and CDR2 is YFSETQ. CDR3 size: 15 residues. CDR3 sequence reads: CASSSGEASGTEAFF. DNA for the CDR3: TGCGCCAGCAGCTCAGGGGAAGCGTCTGGGACTGAAGCTTTCTTT. Complete variable domain (other parts from reference TRBV5-1 and TRBJ1-1): KAGVTQTPRYLIKTRGQQVTLSCSPISGHRSVSWYQQTPGQGLQFLFEYFSETQRNKGNFPGRFSGRQFSNSRSEMNVSTLELGDSALYLCASSSGEASGTEAFFGQGTRLTVV.

A single count supports this clone. This rearrangement joins TRBV29-1 to TRBJ2-3, with D possibly TRBD1 on 5 matching bases. Trimming took off 3 bases at V and 1 base at J, with 11 bases between the two ends. Germline V gives CDR1 SQVTM, CDR2 ANQGSEA. The CDR3 spans 14 residues. The CDR3 is CSVDRAQGTDTQYF. The CDR3 DNA is TGCAGCGTTGACAGGGCGCAAGGCACAGATACGCAGTATTTT.

V gene TRBV19 combines with J gene TRBJ2-5; TRBD2 matches 11 bases. J lost 2 bases, V lost 5 bases, and 10 bases had no gene match. The V gene's germline CDR1 is LNHDA and CDR2 SQIVND (reference sequence). The CDR3 is 17 residues long. The CDR3 region is CASSVIGSGRGQETQYF. The CDR3 DNA reads TGTGCCAGTAGTGTAATAGGTAGCGGGAGGGGTCAAGAGACCCAGTACTTC.

In DNA form, the CDR3 reads TGTGCCAGCAGCTTCTACAATTCACCCCTCCACTTT. It translates to CASSFYNSPLHF. The chain is built from TRBV7-3 and TRBJ1-6; D uncertain. Germline CDR1 reads SGHTA; CDR2 reads FQGTGA. V gave up 3 bases and J gave up 7 bases, with 4 bases separating them. The CDR3 has 12 amino acids.

The rearrangement links TRBV6-6 to TRBJ2-1; D is perhaps TRBD2 (5 bases). Deletions cut 5 bases from V and 10 bases from J, with 9 bases between. CDR3 size: 11 residues. CDR1 is MNHNY, CDR2 SVGAGI, per germline (reference sequence). CDR3: CASSQLAEQFF. The DNA of the CDR3 is TGTGCCAGCAGTCAGCTAGCAGAGCAGTTCTTC.

The CDR3: CASSRQAGPLYEQFF. DNA of the CDR3: TGTGCCAGCAGCCGCCAAGCGGGCCCTTTGTATGAGCAGTTCTTC. The rearrangement links TRBV7-3 to TRBJ2-1, with TRBD2 as a possible D gene (6 bases). V lost 5 bases and J 8 bases, leaving 19 bases between the germline ends. Germline values: CDR1 SGHTA, CDR2 FQGTGA. The CDR3 has 15 residues. Together with reference TRBV7-3 and TRBJ2-1, the CDR3 gives the full variable domain: GAGVSQTPSNKVTEKGKYVELRCDPISGHTALYWYRQSLGQGPEFLIYFQGTGAADDSGLPNDRFFAVRPEGSVSTLKIQRTERGDSAVYLCASSRQAGPLYEQFFGPGTRLTVL.

The chain couples TRBV6-1 to TRBJ2-7, with TRBD2 identical over 10 bases. This CDR3 comprises 15 residues. CDR1 is MNHNS, CDR2 SASEGT, per germline. V shed 4 bases and J 6 bases; nucleotides not matched to a gene: 9. CDR3 protein: CASSGLLAGGSEQYF. The DNA for the CDR3 is TGTGCCAGCAGTGGGTTGTTAGCGGGAGGTAGCGAGCAGTACTTC.

The gene calls are TRBV4-3 and TRBJ2-3; D gene ambiguous. Germline assignment: CDR1 LGHNA and CDR2 YSLEER. The CDR3 spans 16 residues. V lost 1 base to trimming and J lost 4 bases, with 15 bases between them. For the CDR3, the DNA is TGCGCCAGCAGCCAAGTAAGAAGGCTGGTCGCAGATACGCAGTATTTT. Translated: CASSQVRRLVADTQYF.

By share, this clone ranks as medium-sized (0.01 to 0.1%). V usage is TRBV2 and J usage is TRBJ1-1; no firm D call. The CDR3 has 14 amino acids. CDR1 is SNHLY, CDR2 FYNNEI, per germline. The V and J ends lost 2 bases and 2 bases respectively, with 9 bases between them. In nucleotides, the CDR3 is TGTGCCAGCAGTGAAAGTCTCCACAACACTGAAGCTTTCTTT. Its translation: CASSESLHNTEAFF.

This chain joins TRBV19 and TRBJ1-1, with 7 positions matching TRBD1. This CDR3 contains 16 residues. CDR1 and CDR2 (germline): LNHDA, SQIVND (reference sequence). J was trimmed by 3 bases and V by 4 bases; bases with no gene match: 11. The DNA of the CDR3 is TGTGCCAGTAGTAATGCGCCAGGAGGGGGCTACACTGAAGCTTTCTTT. Its translation: CASSNAPGGGYTEAFF.

The chain links TRBV6-1 to TRBJ1-3; D unclear. The CDR3 extends over 14 amino acids. The germline V gene encodes CDR1 MNHNS and CDR2 SASEGT. V was pared by 3 bases and J by 3 bases, with 9 bases between. CDR3 in DNA: TGTGCCAGCAGTGAGGGCGGATTTGGAAACACCATATATTTT. It yields the protein CASSEGGFGNTIYF.

The rearrangement uses TRBV6-6 and TRBJ1-1, with TRBD1 matching 10 bases. The germline V gene has CDR1 MNHNY and CDR2 SVGAGI (reference sequence). After removal of 6 bases from V and 4 bases from J, the junction contained 5 bases not matched to a gene. This CDR3 is 14 amino acids long. This CDR3 reads CASSRDRGGTEAFF. The CDR3, as DNA: TGTGCCAGCAGCCGGGACAGGGGAGGCACTGAAGCTTTCTTT.

The chain combines TRBV7-9 with TRBJ2-2; D possibly corresponds to TRBD2 (5 bases). Trimming removed 6 bases at V and 6 bases at J, with 14 bases between. The CDR3 contains 14 residues. Per the germline V gene, CDR1 is SEHNR and CDR2 is FQNEAQ (reference sequence). CDR3: CASRPEGMSGELFF. In DNA form, the CDR3 reads TGTGCCAGCAGACCCGAGGGAATGTCCGGGGAGCTGTTTTTT.

The chain combines TRBV7-9 with TRBJ1-2, with unresolved D. V was trimmed by 3 bases and J by 5 bases, leaving 16 bases between them. The CDR3 contains 15 residues. The V gene's germline CDR1 is SEHNR and CDR2 FQNEAQ (reference sequence). CDR3 region: CASSFPTKGDYGYTF. The CDR3 DNA reads TGTGCCAGCAGCTTCCCCACAAAGGGTGATTATGGCTACACCTTC.

This clone came up a few times. The chain carries TRBV6-5 and TRBJ2-3; TRBD2 agrees at 9 bases. This CDR3 comprises 15 residues. In germline, CDR1 is MNHEY, CDR2 SVGAGI. V shed 5 bases, J shed 1 base, and the junction held 4 bases outside the gene matches. The CDR3 protein is CASSPIAGGTDTQYF. The CDR3 nucleotides are TGTGCCAGCAGTCCTATAGCGGGAGGCACAGATACGCAGTATTTT.

V gene TRBV5-4 combines with J gene TRBJ2-1; 9 nucleotides match TRBD1. Germline V gene sequence: CDR1 SGHNT, CDR2 YYREEE (reference sequence). Trimming cost V 4 bases and J 8 bases; bases outside gene matches: 10. CDR3 length equals 15 residues. The CDR3 spells CASSRRTGVEDEQFF. The CDR3 DNA reads as TGTGCCAGCAGCCGCCGGACAGGGGTCGAGGATGAGCAGTTCTTC.